Following are 23 T cell receptor beta chains from one sample sequenced in a study of T cells in Graves' hyperthyroidism and ophthalmopathy. Amplification of TCR beta CDR3 regions used RNA as the template. HTBI primers drove first-round RT-PCR of the TCR CDR3. TCRdb processed the multiplex PCR reads anew with MiXCR; each CDR3 protein has one entry. This table has over 500,000 distinct CDR3 sequences, approximately 17% appearing once. Source material: blood. The receptors shown here come from a young woman with Graves' ophthalmopathy.

This sequence joins TRBV20-1 and TRBJ2-1; 7 bases match TRBD2. After removal of 5 bases from V and 3 bases from J, the junction contained 7 bases not matched to a gene. CDR3 size: 14 residues. The germline gives CDR1 DFQATT, CDR2 SNEGSKA (reference sequence). CDR3 residues: CSAWGGFSYNEQFF. In DNA, the CDR3 is TGCAGTGCTTGGGGGGGGTTCAGCTACAATGAGCAGTTCTTC.

This clonotype was seen repeatedly, ten times or more. CDR3 loop: CASSLVASAVYEQYF. Here the CDR3 DNA reads TGCGCCAGCAGCTTGGTCGCGAGCGCCGTTTACGAGCAGTACTTC. V usage is TRBV5-1 and J usage is TRBJ2-7; the D is unclear. The length of the CDR3 is 15 residues. Germline assignment: CDR1 SGHRS and CDR2 YFSETQ. V was trimmed by 0 bases and J by 4 bases, leaving 14 bases between them.

This clonotype was detected a few times. The chain joins TRBV10-3 to TRBJ2-5; D unclear. V was clipped by 3 bases and J by 0 bases, with 5 bases between them. Germline values: CDR1 ENHRY, CDR2 SYGVKD. The CDR3 loop spans 13 amino acids. The CDR3 sequence is CAISDLYQETQYF. CDR3 coding DNA: TGTGCCATCAGTGACCTGTACCAAGAGACCCAGTACTTC.

This clonotype was recorded once. This chain uses TRBV4-3 with TRBJ1-4, with D possibly being TRBD1 (5 bases). The germline gives CDR1 LGHNA, CDR2 YSLEER. V shed 0 bases and J shed 7 bases, with 12 bases lying between them. There are 15 residues in the CDR3. The CDR3 loop reads CASSQDPQAFEKLFF. The CDR3 DNA reads as TGCGCCAGCAGCCAAGACCCACAGGCCTTTGAAAAACTGTTTTTT.

This clonotype was seen only a few times. The J gene is TRBJ2-7, the V gene TRBV5-6, with D possibly TRBD2 on 6 matching bases. The V gene's germline CDR1 is SGHDT and CDR2 YYEEEE. The V gene lost 3 bases and the J gene lost 4 bases, with 14 bases spanning the gap. This CDR3 spans 14 amino acids. The CDR3 is CASSYLSGEYEQYF. Here the CDR3 DNA reads TGTGCCAGCAGCTACCTTTCGGGGGAATACGAGCAGTACTTC.

In its sample, this clonotype was seen many times. The chain links TRBV12-3 or TRBV12-4 to TRBJ1-5; D unclear. V was clipped by 5 bases and J by 0 bases, with 11 bases between them. The CDR3 extends over 15 amino acids. The CDR3 nucleotides are TGTGCCAGCAGTGGGATGGGGAGTAGCAATCAGCCCCAGCATTTT. Translation: CASSGMGSSNQPQHF.

The rearrangement uses TRBV24-1 and TRBJ1-2; the D gene is possibly TRBD1 (5 bases). V was pared by 3 bases and J by 3 bases, with 7 bases between. In germline, CDR1 is KGHDR, CDR2 SFDVKD. This CDR3 region has 13 residues. In nucleotides, the CDR3 is TGTGCCACCAGTGATGCGGGGGACTATGGCTACACCTTC. This codes for CATSDAGDYGYTF.

The table lists this clonotype with many counts. The chain carries TRBV27 and TRBJ1-1, with D perhaps TRBD1 (6 bases). The length of the CDR3 is 14 residues. The V end lost 6 bases, the J end lost 1 base, and 12 bases lay between the germline ends. Looked up from germline, CDR1 is MNHEY and CDR2 is SMNVEV (reference sequence). The CDR3 protein is CASSLTGKNTEAFF. CDR3 in DNA: TGTGCCAGCAGCCTGACAGGCAAGAACACTGAAGCTTTCTTT.

As to this clonotype: This may be a read error: a much more frequent sequence differs by one nucleotide. This chain joins TRBV6-2 or TRBV6-3 and TRBJ2-5; 10 bases align to TRBD2. The CDR3 loop spans 16 amino acids. J lost 4 bases, V lost 10 bases, and 15 bases had no gene match. Germline V CDR1 and CDR2: MNHEY, SVGEGT. The chain's CDR3 is CANSPAWTSGGETQYF. The CDR3 DNA sequence: TGTGCCAACAGCCCCGCCTGGACTAGCGGAGGAGAGACCCAGTACTTC.

This clonotype was seen repeatedly, ten times or more. The rearrangement links TRBV6-2 or TRBV6-3 to TRBJ2-2; no clear D. CDR1 and CDR2 (germline): MNHEY, SVGEGT. The V and J ends lost 0 bases and 5 bases respectively, with 10 bases between them. The CDR3 totals 15 residues. The CDR3 nucleotides read TGTGCCAGCAGTTACTCGAACACGATGACCGGGGAGCTGTTTTTT. Translating gives CASSYSNTMTGELFF.

There are a few counts of this clonotype. This chain connects TRBV4-2 to TRBJ1-2; 10 bases map to TRBD1. Unmatched junction bases numbered 12, after V lost 3 bases and J lost 2 bases. The CDR3 runs 18 residues. Germline V lookup: CDR1 LGHNA, CDR2 YNFKEQ. Here the CDR3 DNA reads TGTGCCAGCAGCCAGCCCGGGACAGGGGAAGCGGCCAACTATGGCTACACCTTC. Its protein is CASSQPGTGEAANYGYTF.

The sample holds a few counts of this clonotype. The V call is TRBV20-1, the J call TRBJ2-1, with TRBD2 matching 7 bases. CDR1 DFQATT and CDR2 SNEGSKA come from the germline V gene (reference sequence). The CDR3 is made up of 14 amino acids. V was pared by 1 base and J by 10 bases, with 10 bases of the junction left unmatched. The CDR3 loop reads CSARGGGGRREQFF. The CDR3 bases are TGCAGTGCTAGAGGGGGGGGTGGACGAAGGGAGCAGTTCTTC.

On this clonotype itself: One end of the junction does not line up with germline, which may come from a read error. The chain uses TRBV7-2 and TRBJ2-1; 8 nucleotides align to TRBD2. CDR3 length: 18 residues. Germline assignment: CDR1 SGHTA and CDR2 FQGNSA. CDR3 region: CASSLRSTSGYSCNEQFF. In DNA, the CDR3 is TGTGCCAGCAGCTTACGATCCACTAGCGGTTACTCCTGCAATGAGCAGTTCTTC.

This rearrangement joins TRBV6-9 to TRBJ2-7; TRBD2 agrees at 11 bases. CDR1 and CDR2 from the germline V gene are MNHGY and SVAAGI. CDR3 length: 15 residues. The V and J ends lost 4 bases and 3 bases, in that order; junction bases with no gene match: 5. The CDR3 DNA reads as TGTGCCAGCAGTTTGACTAGCGGGACAAGCTACGAGCAGTACTTC. Its protein product is CASSLTSGTSYEQYF.

In this sample, this clonotype turned up many times. CDR3 protein: CAWSTPRSGSSYEQYF. DNA for the CDR3: TGTGCCTGGAGTACCCCGAGGAGCGGGAGTTCCTACGAGCAGTACTTC. The V call is TRBV30, the J call TRBJ2-7; 8 nucleotides line up with TRBD2. The CDR3 is 16 residues long. Germline V CDR1 and CDR2: GTSNPN, SVGIG (reference sequence). The V and J ends lost 2 bases and 1 base, in that order; junction bases with no gene match: 10.

In this sample, this clonotype turned up many times. The chain links TRBV10-2 to TRBJ2-7; 9 bases are a match to TRBD1. The length of the CDR3 is 14 residues. CDR1 is WSHSY, CDR2 SAAADI, per germline. With 0 bases clipped from V and 4 bases from J, the junction kept 1 base outside the gene matches. Written as DNA, the CDR3 is TGCGCCAGCAGTGAGTCTGGACAGGGGTACGAGCAGTACTTC. It is translated as CASSESGQGYEQYF.

This clonotype was seen repeatedly, ten times or more. This chain links TRBV6-1 with TRBJ2-1; 10 positions match TRBD2. The CDR3 extends over 14 amino acids. Germline CDR1 MNHNS, CDR2 SASEGT. The V segment lost 10 bases and the J segment 3 bases; nucleotides outside the gene matches: 6. CDR3 bases: TGTGCCATACTTAGCGGGGGGAACTACAATGAGCAGTTCTTC. Amino acids: CAILSGGNYNEQFF.

This clonotype was found a few times. V gene TRBV27 combines with J gene TRBJ2-3; TRBD2 agrees at 9 bases. In germline, CDR1 is MNHEY, CDR2 SMNVEV (reference sequence). The V gene end was trimmed by 8 bases and the J gene end by 2 bases; junction bases not matched to a gene: 8. CDR3 size: 15 residues. The CDR3 loop is CASGRRGGSTDTQYF. CDR3 in DNA: TGTGCCAGCGGGCGGCGGGGGGGTTCCACAGATACGCAGTATTTT.

CDR3 sequence reads: CASNGDRGVDEQYF. CDR3 DNA sequence: TGTGCCAGCAATGGGGACAGGGGGGTTGACGAGCAGTACTTC. The chain links TRBV2 to TRBJ2-7, with 11 positions matching TRBD1. V gave up 7 bases and J gave up 5 bases; unmatched junction bases: 7. The CDR3 length is 14 residues. CDR1 and CDR2 from the germline V gene are SNHLY and FYNNEI.

This clonotype was observed many times. The gene calls are TRBV5-1 and TRBJ2-2; no clear D. The CDR3 consists of 16 residues. The V gene's germline CDR1 is SGHRS and CDR2 YFSETQ. V lost 1 base to trimming and J lost 0 bases, with 10 bases between them. CDR3 in DNA: TGCGCCAGCAGCTTGACGTTAGGAGCGAACACCGGGGAGCTGTTTTTT. It codes for CASSLTLGANTGELFF.

This clonotype was detected only a few times. CDR3 coding DNA: TGTGCCAGCAGCCCCCAGGATCCGAACACTGAAGCTTTCTTT. It encodes CASSPQDPNTEAFF. This chain joins TRBV4-2 and TRBJ1-1; D ambiguous. V was shortened by 4 bases and J by 1 base, with 10 bases between the two germline ends. Germline CDR1 and CDR2: LGHNA and YNFKEQ. The CDR3 spans 14 residues.

This clonotype occurred many times. V is TRBV7-8 and J is TRBJ1-1; D ambiguous. The V and J ends lost 1 base and 4 bases respectively, with 7 bases between them. The CDR3 extends over 13 amino acids. Germline-derived CDR1 and CDR2 are SGHVS and FQNEAQ. For the CDR3, the DNA is TGTGCCAGCAGCTTAGGTCCTCTCACTGAAGCTTTCTTT. As protein: CASSLGPLTEAFF.

This clonotype appeared many times. The chain combines TRBV2 with TRBJ2-5, with D perhaps given as TRBD1 or TRBD2 (5 bases each). The germline CDR1 and CDR2 sequences are SNHLY and FYNNEI. The V end lost 4 bases, the J end lost 4 bases, and 22 bases lay between the germline ends. CDR3 length: 17 amino acids. The CDR3: CASSGGPKKRGTETQYF. For the CDR3, the DNA is TGTGCCAGCAGTGGAGGGCCGAAAAAGCGAGGGACAGAGACCCAGTACTTC.